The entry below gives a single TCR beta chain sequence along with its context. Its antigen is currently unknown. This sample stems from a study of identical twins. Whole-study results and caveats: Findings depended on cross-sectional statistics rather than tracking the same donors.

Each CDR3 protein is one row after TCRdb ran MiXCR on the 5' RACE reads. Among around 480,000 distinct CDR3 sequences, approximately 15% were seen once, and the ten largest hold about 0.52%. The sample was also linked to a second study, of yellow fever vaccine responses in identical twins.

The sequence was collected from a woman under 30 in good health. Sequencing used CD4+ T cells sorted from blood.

The CDR3 reads CASSPGVLDTQYF. Written as DNA, the CDR3 is TGTGCCAGCTCACCAGGGGTGCTTGATACGCAGTATTTT. The rearrangement joins TRBV18 to TRBJ2-3, with D unresolved. The germline CDR1 and CDR2 sequences are KGHSH and LQKENI. Trimming left V 2 bases short and J 6 bases short, with 9 bases between. This CDR3 is 13 amino acids long.